This T cell receptor beta chain was sequenced during a study of blood T cell repertoires in COVID-19. Generated by immunoSEQ multiplex PCR, the TCRdb table keeps only in-frame clones and is missing some. The sample yields approximately 100,000 clones, 70% to 90% seen once. V shed 4 bases and J shed 3 bases, with 9 bases lying between them. This CDR3 is built from 13 residues. Germline assignment: CDR1 MNHEY and CDR2 SMNVEV (reference sequence). V is TRBV27 and J is TRBJ2-5, with D unclear. Sequenced input: peripheral blood. This sequence was found in a human donor with COVID-19, enrolled during active disease. The donor label of this sample is uncertain. CDR3 sequence (DNA): TGTGCCAGCAGTTCAATGGGCGAAGAGACCCAGTACTTC. As protein: CASSSMGEETQYF.